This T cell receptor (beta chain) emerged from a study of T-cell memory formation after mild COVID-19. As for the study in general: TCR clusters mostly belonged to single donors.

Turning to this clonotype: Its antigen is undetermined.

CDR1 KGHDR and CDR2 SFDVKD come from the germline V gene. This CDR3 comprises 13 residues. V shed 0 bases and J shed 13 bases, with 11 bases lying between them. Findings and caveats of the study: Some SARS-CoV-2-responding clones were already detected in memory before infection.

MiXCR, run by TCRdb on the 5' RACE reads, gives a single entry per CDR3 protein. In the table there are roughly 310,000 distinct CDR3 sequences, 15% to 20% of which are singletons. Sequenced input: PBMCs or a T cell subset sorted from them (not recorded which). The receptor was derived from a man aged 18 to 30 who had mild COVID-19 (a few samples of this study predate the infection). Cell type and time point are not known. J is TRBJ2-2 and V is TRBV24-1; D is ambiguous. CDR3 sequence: CATSDLRGNGLFF. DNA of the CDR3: TGTGCCACCAGTGATTTGCGAGGAAATGGGCTGTTTTTT.